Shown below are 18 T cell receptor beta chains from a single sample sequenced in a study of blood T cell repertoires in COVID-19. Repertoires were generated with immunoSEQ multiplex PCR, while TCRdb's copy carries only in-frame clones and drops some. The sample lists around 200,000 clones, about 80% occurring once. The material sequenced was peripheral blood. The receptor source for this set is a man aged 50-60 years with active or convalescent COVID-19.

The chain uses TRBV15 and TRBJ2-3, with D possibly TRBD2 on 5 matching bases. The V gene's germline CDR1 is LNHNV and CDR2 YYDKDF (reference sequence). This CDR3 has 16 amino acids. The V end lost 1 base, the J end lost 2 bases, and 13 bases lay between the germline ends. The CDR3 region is CATSRVVGLNTDTQYF. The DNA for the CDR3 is TGTGCCACCAGCAGAGTTGTAGGACTGAACACAGATACGCAGTATTTT.

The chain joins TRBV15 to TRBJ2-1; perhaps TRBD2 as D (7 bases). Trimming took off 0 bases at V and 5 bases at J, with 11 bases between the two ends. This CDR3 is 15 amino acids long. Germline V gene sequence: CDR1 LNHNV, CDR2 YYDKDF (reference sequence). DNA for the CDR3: TGTGCCACCAGCAGAGATGGGGGGGCCGACAATGAGCAGTTCTTC. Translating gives CATSRDGGADNEQFF.

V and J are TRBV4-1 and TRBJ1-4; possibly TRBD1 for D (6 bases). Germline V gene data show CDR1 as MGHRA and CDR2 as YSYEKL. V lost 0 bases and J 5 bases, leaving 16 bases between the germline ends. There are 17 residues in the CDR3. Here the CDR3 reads CASSQEMATGRNEKLFF. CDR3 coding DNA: TGCGCCAGCAGCCAAGAAATGGCTACAGGGCGCAATGAAAAACTGTTTTTT.

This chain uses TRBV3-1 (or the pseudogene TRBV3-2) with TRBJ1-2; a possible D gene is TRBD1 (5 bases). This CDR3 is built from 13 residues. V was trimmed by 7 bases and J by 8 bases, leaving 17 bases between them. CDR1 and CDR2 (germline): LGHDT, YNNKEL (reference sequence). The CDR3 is CASTQGPTGGYTF. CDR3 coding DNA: TGTGCCAGCACCCAGGGCCCCACTGGGGGCTACACCTTC.

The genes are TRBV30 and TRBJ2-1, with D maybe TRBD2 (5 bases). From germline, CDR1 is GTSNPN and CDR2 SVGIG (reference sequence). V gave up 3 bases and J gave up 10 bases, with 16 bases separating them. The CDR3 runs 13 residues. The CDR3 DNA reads TGTGCCTGGAGCCACGGACTCCAGAAGGAGCAGTTCTTC. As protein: CAWSHGLQKEQFF. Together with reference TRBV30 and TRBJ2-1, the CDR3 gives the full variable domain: SQTIHQWPATLVQPVGSPLSLECTVEGTSNPNLYWYRQAAGRGLQLLFYSVGIGQISSEVPQNLSASRPQDRQFILSSKKLLLSDSGFYLCAWSHGLQKEQFFGPGTRLTVL.

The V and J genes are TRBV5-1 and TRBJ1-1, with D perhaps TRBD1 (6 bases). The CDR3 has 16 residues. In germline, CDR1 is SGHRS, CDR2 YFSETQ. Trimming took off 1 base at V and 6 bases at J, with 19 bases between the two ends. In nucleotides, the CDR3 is TGCGCCAGCAGCTTGCAATCAGGGACAATTGGGGCTGAAGCTTTCTTT. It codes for CASSLQSGTIGAEAFF.

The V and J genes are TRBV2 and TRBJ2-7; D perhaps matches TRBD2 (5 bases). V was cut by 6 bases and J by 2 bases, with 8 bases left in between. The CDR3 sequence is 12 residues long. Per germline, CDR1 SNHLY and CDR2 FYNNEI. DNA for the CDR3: TGTGCCAGCAGGATCGGGACCTACGAGCAGTACTTC. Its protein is CASRIGTYEQYF. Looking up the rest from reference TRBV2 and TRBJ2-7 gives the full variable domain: EPEVTQTPSHQVTQMGQEVILRCVPISNHLYFYWYRQILGQKVEFLVSFYNNEISEKSEIFDDQFSVERPDGSNFTLKIRSTKLEDSAMYFCASRIGTYEQYFGPGTRLTVT.

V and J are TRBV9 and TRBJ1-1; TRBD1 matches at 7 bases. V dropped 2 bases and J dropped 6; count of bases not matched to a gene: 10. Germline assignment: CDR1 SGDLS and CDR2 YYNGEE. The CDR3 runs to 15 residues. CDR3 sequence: CASSVAATGLAEAFF. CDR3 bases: TGTGCCAGCAGCGTGGCCGCGACAGGGCTGGCTGAAGCTTTCTTT.

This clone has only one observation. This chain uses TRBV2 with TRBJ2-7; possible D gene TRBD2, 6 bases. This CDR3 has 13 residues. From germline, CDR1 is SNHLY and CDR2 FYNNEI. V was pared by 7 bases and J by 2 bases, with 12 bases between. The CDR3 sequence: CASMRGGTYEQYF. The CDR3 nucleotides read TGTGCCAGCATGCGGGGCGGTACCTACGAGCAGTACTTC.

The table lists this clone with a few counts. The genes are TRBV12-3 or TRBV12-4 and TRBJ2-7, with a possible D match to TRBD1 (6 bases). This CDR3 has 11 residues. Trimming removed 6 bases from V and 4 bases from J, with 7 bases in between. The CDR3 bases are TGTGCCAGCAGCCAGGGGTACGAGCAGTACTTC. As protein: CASSQGYEQYF.

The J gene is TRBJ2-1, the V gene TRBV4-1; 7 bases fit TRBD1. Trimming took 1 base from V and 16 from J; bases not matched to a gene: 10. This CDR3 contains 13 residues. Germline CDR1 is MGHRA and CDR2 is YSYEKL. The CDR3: CASSQVVGTELFF. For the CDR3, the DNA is TGCGCCAGCAGCCAAGTCGTAGGGACAGAGCTTTTCTTC.

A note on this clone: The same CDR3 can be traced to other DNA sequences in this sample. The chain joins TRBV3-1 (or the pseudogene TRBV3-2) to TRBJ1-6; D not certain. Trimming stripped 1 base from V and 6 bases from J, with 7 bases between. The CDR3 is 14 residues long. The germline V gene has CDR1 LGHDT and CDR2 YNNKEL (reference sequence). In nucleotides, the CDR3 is TGTGCCAGCAGCCAAGGTCGGAGTAATTCACCCCTCCACTTT. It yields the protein CASSQGRSNSPLHF.

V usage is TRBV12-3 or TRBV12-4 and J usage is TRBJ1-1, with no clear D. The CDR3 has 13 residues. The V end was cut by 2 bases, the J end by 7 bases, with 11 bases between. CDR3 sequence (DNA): TGTGCCAGCAGTTTATATGGGGAGGATGAAGCTTTCTTT. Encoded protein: CASSLYGEDEAFF.

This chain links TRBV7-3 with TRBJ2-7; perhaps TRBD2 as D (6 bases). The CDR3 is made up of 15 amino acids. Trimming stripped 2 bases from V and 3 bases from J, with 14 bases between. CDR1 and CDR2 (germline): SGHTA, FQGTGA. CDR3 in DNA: TGTGCCAGCAGCTTAGGGCCGCGGGGAAACTACGAGCAGTACTTC. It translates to CASSLGPRGNYEQYF.

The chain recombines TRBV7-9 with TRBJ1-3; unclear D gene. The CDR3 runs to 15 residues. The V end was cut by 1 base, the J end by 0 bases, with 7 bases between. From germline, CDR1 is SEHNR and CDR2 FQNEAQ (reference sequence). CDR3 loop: CASSLDGISGNTIYF. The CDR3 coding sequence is TGTGCCAGCAGCTTAGACGGTATCTCTGGAAACACCATATATTTT.

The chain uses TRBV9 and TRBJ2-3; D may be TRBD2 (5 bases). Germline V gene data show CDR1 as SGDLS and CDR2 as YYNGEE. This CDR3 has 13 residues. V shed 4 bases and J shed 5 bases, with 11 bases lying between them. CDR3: CASSPAGLDTQYF. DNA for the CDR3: TGTGCCAGCAGCCCCGCGGGCTTAGATACGCAGTATTTT.

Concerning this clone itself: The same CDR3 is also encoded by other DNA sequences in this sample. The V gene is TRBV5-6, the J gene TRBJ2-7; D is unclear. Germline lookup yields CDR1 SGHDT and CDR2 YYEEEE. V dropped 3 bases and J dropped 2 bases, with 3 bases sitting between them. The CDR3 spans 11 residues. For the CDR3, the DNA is TGTGCCAGCAGCTCCGCCTACGAGCAGTACTTC. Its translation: CASSSAYEQYF.

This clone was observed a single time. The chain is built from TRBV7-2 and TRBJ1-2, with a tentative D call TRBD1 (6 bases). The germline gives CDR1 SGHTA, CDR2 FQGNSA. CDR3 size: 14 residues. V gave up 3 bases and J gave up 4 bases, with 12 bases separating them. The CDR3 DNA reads TGTGCCAGCAGCTTTACGACAGGTCCCTATGGCTACACCTTC. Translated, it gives CASSFTTGPYGYTF.